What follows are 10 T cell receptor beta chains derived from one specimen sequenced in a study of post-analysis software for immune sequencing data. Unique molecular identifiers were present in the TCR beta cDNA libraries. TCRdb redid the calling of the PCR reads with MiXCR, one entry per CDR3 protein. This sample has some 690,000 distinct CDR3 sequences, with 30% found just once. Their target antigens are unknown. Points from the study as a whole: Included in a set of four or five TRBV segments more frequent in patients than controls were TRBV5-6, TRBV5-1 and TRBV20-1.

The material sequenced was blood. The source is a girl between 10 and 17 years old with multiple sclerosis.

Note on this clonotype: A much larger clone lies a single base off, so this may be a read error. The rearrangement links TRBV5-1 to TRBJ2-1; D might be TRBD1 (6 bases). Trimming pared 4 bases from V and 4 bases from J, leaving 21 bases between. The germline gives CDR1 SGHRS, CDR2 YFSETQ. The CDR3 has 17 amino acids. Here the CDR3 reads CASSVGRSGHLYNEQFF. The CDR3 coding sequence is TGCGCCAGCAGCGTGGGACGTTCGGGACACCTATACAATGAGCAGTTCTTC.

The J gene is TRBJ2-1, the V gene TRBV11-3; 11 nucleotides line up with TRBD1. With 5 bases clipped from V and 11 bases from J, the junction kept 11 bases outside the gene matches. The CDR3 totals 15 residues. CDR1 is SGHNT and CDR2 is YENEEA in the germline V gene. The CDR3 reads CASSHPGQGVDKQFF. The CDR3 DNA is TGTGCCAGCAGCCATCCGGGACAGGGGGTGGATAAGCAGTTCTTC.

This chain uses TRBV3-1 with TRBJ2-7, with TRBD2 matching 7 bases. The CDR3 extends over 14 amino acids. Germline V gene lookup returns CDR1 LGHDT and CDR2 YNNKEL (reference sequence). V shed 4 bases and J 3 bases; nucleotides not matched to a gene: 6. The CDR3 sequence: CASSPGLQIYEQYF. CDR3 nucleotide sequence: TGTGCCAGCAGCCCGGGACTACAAATCTACGAGCAGTACTTC.

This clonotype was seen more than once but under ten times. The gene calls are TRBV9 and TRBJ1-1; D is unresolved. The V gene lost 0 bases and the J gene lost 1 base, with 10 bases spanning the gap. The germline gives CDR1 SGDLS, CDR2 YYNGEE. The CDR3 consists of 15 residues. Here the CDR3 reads CASSVAVGRNTEAFF. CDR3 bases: TGTGCCAGCAGCGTAGCGGTAGGGAGGAACACTGAAGCTTTCTTT.

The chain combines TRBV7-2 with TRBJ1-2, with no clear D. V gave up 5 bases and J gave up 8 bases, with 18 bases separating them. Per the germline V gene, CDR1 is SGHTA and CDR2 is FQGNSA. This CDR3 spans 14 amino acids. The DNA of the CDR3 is TGTGCCAGCAGCCCCGCCGGGCAAAATAGGGGCTACACCTTC. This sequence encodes CASSPAGQNRGYTF.

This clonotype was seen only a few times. The DNA of the CDR3 is TGTGCCAGCAGTGAATATCGACTAGCGGGGGCCTCTAGCACAGATACGCAGTATTTT. It is translated as CASSEYRLAGASSTDTQYF. The chain is built from TRBV25-1 and TRBJ2-3; 12 bases agree with TRBD2. The CDR3 length is 19 residues. Trimming cost V 0 bases and J 0 bases; bases outside gene matches: 7. Germline CDR1 is MGHDK and CDR2 is SYGVNS.

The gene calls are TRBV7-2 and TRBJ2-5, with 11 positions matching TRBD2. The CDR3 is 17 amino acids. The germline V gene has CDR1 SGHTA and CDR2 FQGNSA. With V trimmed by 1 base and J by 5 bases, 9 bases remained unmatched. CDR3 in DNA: TGTGCCAGCAGCTTAGGGCGGACTAGCGGGCGGGGTGAGACCCAGTACTTC. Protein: CASSLGRTSGRGETQYF.

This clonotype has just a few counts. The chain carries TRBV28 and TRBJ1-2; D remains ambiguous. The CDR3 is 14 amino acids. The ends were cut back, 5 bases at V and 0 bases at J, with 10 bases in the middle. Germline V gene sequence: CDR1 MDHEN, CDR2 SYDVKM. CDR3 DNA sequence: TGTGCCAGCAGTCAAAGGGTACCTAACTATGGCTACACCTTC. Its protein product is CASSQRVPNYGYTF.

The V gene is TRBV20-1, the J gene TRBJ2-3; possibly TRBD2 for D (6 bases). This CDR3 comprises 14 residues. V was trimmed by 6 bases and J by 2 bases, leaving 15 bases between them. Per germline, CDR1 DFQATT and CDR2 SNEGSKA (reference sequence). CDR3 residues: CSARTGLLTDTQYF. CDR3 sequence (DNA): TGCAGTGCCCGCACGGGACTCCTCACAGATACGCAGTATTTT.

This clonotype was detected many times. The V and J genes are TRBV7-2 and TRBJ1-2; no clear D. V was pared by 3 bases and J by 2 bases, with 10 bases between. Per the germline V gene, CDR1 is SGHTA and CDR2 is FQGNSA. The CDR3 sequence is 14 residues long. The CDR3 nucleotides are TGTGCCAGCAGCTTCGGTACTGCGAACTATGGCTACACCTTC. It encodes CASSFGTANYGYTF.